This T cell receptor (beta chain) was observed in a study of tumor-infiltrating lymphocytes in primary liver carcinoma. Germline CDR1 reads KGHDR; CDR2 reads SFDVKD. The V end lost 4 bases, the J end lost 0 bases, and 9 bases lay between the germline ends. The CDR3 runs 15 residues. In this sample, this clonotype turned up a few times. Germline DNA was extracted too, while blood RNA derived from unsorted whole blood. Using a constant-region primer together with ProtoScript II reverse transcriptase, TCR beta cDNA was made from roughly 500 ng of total RNA. Three rounds of nested multiplex PCR with slightly modified ARM-PCR produced TCR beta libraries. TRBV1-TRBV30 forward primers and a C-beta reverse primer were used in the first two PCR rounds, which each ran for nine to ten cycles. TCRdb re-derived calls from the multiplex PCR reads in MiXCR, one entry per CDR3 protein. Among 310,000 or so distinct CDR3 sequences listed, around 50% were seen once.

The chain employs TRBV24-1 and TRBJ1-3; tentative D call: TRBD1 (5 bases). Sequenced: peripheral blood. The TCR was taken from a woman aged 30 to 39 with primary liver carcinoma and hepatitis B virus infection. CDR3 loop: CATSEGGSSGNTIYF. The CDR3 DNA follows: TGTGCCACCAGTGAGGGGGGTAGCTCTGGAAACACCATATATTTT.